This TCR beta chain was recovered during a study of blood T cells in healthy people across ages. Next came a second PCR, run for roughly 7 to 12 cycles, which used a sample-barcoded 5' primer along with a J-beta primer mix. Every single cDNA molecule received a tag from a template-switch adaptor with 12 random nucleotides. Each single sample gave us at least 2.5 million CDR3-containing paired-end reads. TCRdb fed the 5' RACE reads into MiXCR, producing one record per CDR3 protein. This sample yields roughly 730,000 distinct CDR3 sequences, of which roughly three fifths are seen a single time; approximately 24% belongs to the top ten. Germline values: CDR1 DFQATT, CDR2 SNEGSKA (reference sequence). Unmatched junction bases numbered 5, after V lost 3 bases and J lost 6 bases. The CDR3 is made up of 12 amino acids. It was ten milliliters of peripheral blood that were drawn from each donor. A minimum of 5 micrograms of total RNA was extracted per sample.

The chain combines TRBV20-1 with TRBJ2-7, with 7 bases that match TRBD2. The source material was blood. The clonotype comes from a middle-aged man in good health. CDR3 amino acids: CSASRGDPEQYF. The CDR3 nucleotides are TGCAGTGCTAGTCGGGGGGACCCCGAGCAGTACTTC.